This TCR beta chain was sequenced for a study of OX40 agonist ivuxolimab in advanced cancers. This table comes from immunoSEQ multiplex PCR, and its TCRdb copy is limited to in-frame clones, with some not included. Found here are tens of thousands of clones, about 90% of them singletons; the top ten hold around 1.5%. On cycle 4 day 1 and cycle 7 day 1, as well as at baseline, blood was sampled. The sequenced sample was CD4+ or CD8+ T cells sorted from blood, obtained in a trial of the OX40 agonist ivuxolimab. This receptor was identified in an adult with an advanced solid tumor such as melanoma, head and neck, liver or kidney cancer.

The CDR3 bases are TGTGCCAGCAGCCCCCCCCGGTGGAGCGGAATGTCCTACGAGCAGTACTTC. Translating gives CASSPPRWSGMSYEQYF. The V gene is TRBV7-2, the J gene TRBJ2-7; tentative D call: TRBD2 (5 bases). The CDR3 extends over 17 amino acids. Germline V lookup: CDR1 SGHTA, CDR2 FQGNSA. The V and J ends lost 5 bases and 1 base respectively, with 21 bases between them.